This T cell receptor beta chain was identified in a study of human T cells and chemical hapten exposure (dated by TCRdb to the early 2020s). Concerning the study at large: For sensitization, 2% DPC in acetone was applied to a 2 cm by 2 cm area of upper inner arm skin. The libraries were sequenced as a pool, and the TCR yield per sample differed mostly because of small variations in library volumes within the pool. Throughout the study period of 20 to 30 weeks, patients also received therapeutic DPC doses to the scalp every week. Patient blood was sampled pre-sensitization (week 0) and at 2, 6 and about 24 weeks after DPC sensitization. In alopecia patients, the study followed how the peripheral blood TCR repertoire changed in vivo over primary and secondary sensitization to diphenylcyclopropenone (DPC), a hapten. For TCR sequencing, blood came from some 31 alopecia patients at anywhere from one to four time points (pre-sensitization, 2, 6 and 24 weeks). Most of the patients in the cohort were female, and the cohort covered alopecia areata with under or over 50% scalp involvement, alopecia totalis and alopecia universalis. Patch tests used Finn chambers with 0.01% DPC on the upper back, scored after 6 days by International Contact Dermatitis Research Group standards. Study-wide conclusions, independent of this receptor: A positive correlation was found between the number of PT1 expanded TCRs and patch test score, with significance reached at thresholds 8, 16 and 32 but not 4. Because all patients had alopecia, a presumed autoimmune disease, the immune response of the patients might differ from that of healthy individuals. Expanded TCRs formed significantly more large CDR3 similarity clusters than pre-sensitization or healthy control sets, consistent with antigen-driven responses. After repeated subsampling, changes were observed in the strength of the expansion versus patch-test correlation and in the threshold at which the correlation became significant. No change with DPC sensitization was found in the number of TCRs above 1 in 1000 frequency, and no evidence of global repertoire structure alterations was found.

According to the study, the label for this sample's time point signals: patch test 1, 2 weeks after DPC sensitization. The sample's treatment or condition label, decoded: therapeutic diphenylcyclopropenone sensitization with weekly scalp DPC. At each patch-test visit, blood was drawn before the patch test was applied. Eligible patients were aged 18 to 70, diagnosed with alopecia, deemed suitable for DPC therapy, and excluded if pregnant. Total RNA was extracted from unfractionated whole blood collected in Tempus Blood RNA tubes. Reading the germline V gene gives CDR1 SNHLY and CDR2 FYNNEI. V is cut by 6 bases and J by 0 bases, and the space between the germline ends is 11 bases. Counted from cysteine to phenylalanine, this CDR3 has 14 amino acids. Only CDR3 DNA remains: 42 bases, in frame from the first base. The library was generated by RACE. Instrument on record: NextSeq 500. During library preparation, unique molecular identifiers were attached to individual cDNA molecules so that TCRs could be counted quantitatively and reproducibly. From each blood RNA sample, both TCR alpha and TCR beta chains were sequenced. The authors' pipeline ran thus. Samples had a median of approximately 96,000 TCRs, with a range from roughly 23,224 to 700,000. The Decombinator software suite was used to annotate V, J and CDR3 in the TCR reads. To make PS versus PT1 abundance plots, every sample was subsampled to the same number of TCRs (28,000). TCRs were defined as expanded if absent before sensitization and observed at least eight times at the 2-week time point. The raw public reads went through TCRdb reprocessing: fastp at Q25, MiXCR clone calling, in-frame beta chains kept. When rows share a CDR3 protein, they turn into one entry using the most common DNA and genes. These V and J calls rely on TCRdb rather than the paper's analysis. The sample profile shows 150,000 to 200,000 distinct CDR3 sequences; around 15% of them were found once. The ten largest account for 1.7% of the sample.

A remark on this clonotype: Its antigen remains unidentified. No much larger clonotype is one base removed from it; base qualities were not supplied.

This TCR derives from a woman aged 25 to 39 with alopecia areata. Some clones in this sample may be carry-over from other donors' samples. The V and J segments used are TRBV2 and TRBJ1-1; the D gene cannot be resolved reliably. Sequencing used whole blood, obtained in connection with sensitization to the hapten diphenylcyclopropenone (DPC). The CDR3 protein is CASSFTEMNTEAFF. The DNA sequence is given as TGTGCCAGCAGCTTCACAGAGATGAACACTGAAGCTTTCTTT.